These 6 T cell receptor beta chains were all obtained from the same sample, sequenced in a study of blood T cell repertoires in COVID-19. Clones were read by immunoSEQ multiplex PCR, and TCRdb kept only the in-frame ones, dropping some. The sample holds under 150,000 clones, about four fifths seen once. The sequenced material came from peripheral blood. The receptors were sampled from a woman older than 75 with acute or convalescent COVID-19.

This clone was picked up one time. The rearrangement uses TRBV30 and TRBJ2-2; possible D gene TRBD2, 5 bases. The CDR3 runs to 14 residues. V was clipped by 2 bases and J by 2 bases, with 9 bases between them. Per the germline V gene, CDR1 is GTSNPN and CDR2 is SVGIG (reference sequence). Here the CDR3 reads CAWSKAANTGELFF. CDR3 bases: TGTGCCTGGAGTAAAGCGGCCAACACCGGGGAGCTGTTTTTT. Complete variable domain (other parts from reference TRBV30 and TRBJ2-2): SQTIHQWPATLVQPVGSPLSLECTVEGTSNPNLYWYRQAAGRGLQLLFYSVGIGQISSEVPQNLSASRPQDRQFILSSKKLLLSDSGFYLCAWSKAANTGELFFGEGSRLTVL.

This rearrangement joins TRBV28 to TRBJ2-5, with TRBD2 matching over 7 bases. This CDR3 comprises 16 residues. The germline V gene encodes CDR1 MDHEN and CDR2 SYDVKM. Germline trimming cut 5 bases from V and 5 bases from J; bases unmatched to any gene: 14. CDR3 in DNA: TGTGCCAGCAGTCCCTCGTGGGGAACCGGGGGGGAGACCCAGTACTTC. It is translated as CASSPSWGTGGETQYF.

This clone turned up a few times. The chain uses TRBV7-9 and TRBJ1-1; TRBD1 is a possible D gene (6 bases). The CDR3 spans 16 residues. Germline CDR1 and CDR2: SEHNR and FQNEAQ (reference sequence). Trimming stripped 4 bases from V and 5 bases from J, with 20 bases between. The CDR3, as DNA: TGTGCCAGCAGCTACCTTGGGATGAGGGGGAGAACTGAAGCTTTCTTT. Amino acids: CASSYLGMRGRTEAFF.

The rearrangement links TRBV7-8 to TRBJ1-4; D might be TRBD1 (6 bases). The CDR3 has 15 residues. Trimming stripped 1 base from V and 8 bases from J, with 14 bases between. CDR1 is SGHVS, CDR2 FQNEAQ, per germline. DNA for the CDR3: TGTGCCAGCAGCTTAGTAGGGGGAGGGGACGAAAAACTGTTTTTT. It translates to CASSLVGGGDEKLFF. Full variable domain (rest looked up from reference TRBV7-8 and TRBJ1-4): GAGVSQSPRYKVAKRGQDVALRCDPISGHVSLFWYQQALGQGPEFLTYFQNEAQLDKSGLPSDRFFAERPEGSVSTLKIQRTQQEDSAVYLCASSLVGGGDEKLFFGSGTQLSVL.

The chain couples TRBV7-3 to TRBJ2-1; 7 nucleotides agree with TRBD2. Germline V gene lookup returns CDR1 SGHTA and CDR2 FQGTGA. J gave up 9 bases and V 3 bases, and 5 bases lay outside the gene matches. CDR3 size: 13 residues. CDR3 residues: CASSFSLAGEQFF. For the CDR3, the DNA is TGTGCCAGCAGCTTCAGTTTAGCGGGTGAGCAGTTCTTC.

V usage is TRBV4-2 and J usage is TRBJ1-3; D gene ambiguous. CDR1 and CDR2 (germline): LGHNA, YNFKEQ. V lost 0 bases and J lost 7, with 13 bases in between. CDR3 length: 15 residues. CDR3 sequence (DNA): TGTGCCAGCAGCCAAGATCGGGTCTCCCTCAACACCATATATTTT. It codes for CASSQDRVSLNTIYF.